Listed below are T cell receptor beta chains from one sample, sequenced in a study of shared clonotypes between healthy human individuals. Clones were sequenced by immunoSEQ multiplex PCR, and TCRdb holds only the in-frame ones, with some missing. Of 550,000 to 650,000 clones in the sample, about 95% were seen once. Source material: naive CD8+ T cells sorted from blood. These receptors were obtained from a woman aged 30 to 39 in good health. Both conserved end residues are part of each CDR3. D genes are given only for firm matches. A row's size may be missing; if present it is once, few, many or a size class.

size	D	V	J	DNA	CDR3
.	.	TRBV27	TRBJ2-7	TGTGCCAGCAGTTTGGCCTGGGGGCGAGCCTACGAGCAGTACTTC	CASSLAWGRAYEQYF
.	.	TRBV2	TRBJ2-2	TGTGCCAGCAGTGAGGACTCCGAAGGTTCCGGGGAGCTGTTTTTT	CASSEDSEGSGELFF
.	TRBD1	TRBV28	TRBJ2-7	TGTGCCAGCAGTTTCAGGCTACGGACAGGGGAGTCAAGCTCCTACGAGCAGTACTTC	CASSFRLRTGESSSYEQYF
.	TRBD1	TRBV29-1	TRBJ2-7	TGCAGCGTTGAAGTCGGACAGGGAGGAACCTACGAGCAGTACTTC	CSVEVGQGGTYEQYF
.	.	TRBV29-1	TRBJ2-7	TGCAGCGCTGTAGCGGAGAGCTCCTACGAGCAGTACTTC	CSAVAESSYEQYF
.	TRBD1	TRBV28	TRBJ1-5	TGTGCCAGCAGTTACAGGGGCGGACCTCAGCCCCAGCATTTT	CASSYRGGPQPQHF
.	TRBD2	TRBV27	TRBJ2-1	TGTGCCAGCAGTTTATTTGGGACTAGCGATTACAATGAGCAGTTCTTC	CASSLFGTSDYNEQFF
.	.	TRBV30	TRBJ2-1	TGTGCCTCGAGTCACTACAATGAGCAGTTCTTC	CASSHYNEQFF
.	.	TRBV10-1	TRBJ1-1	TGCGCCAGCAGTGAGGACAGACTAAACACTGAAGCTTTCTTT	CASSEDRLNTEAFF
.	TRBD1	TRBV28	TRBJ1-1	TGTGCCAGCAGTGATCCGGGACAGGGGACCACTGAAGCTTTCTTT	CASSDPGQGTTEAFF
.	TRBD2	TRBV7-9	TRBJ2-2	TGTGCCAGCAGCTCGGGACTAGCGGGAGTCACCGAGGAGCTGTTTTTT	CASSSGLAGVTEELFF
.	TRBD1	TRBV7-9	TRBJ2-3	TGTGCCAGCAGCCCCCCCTATGGACAGGGAGTGCCAGATACGCAGTATTTT	CASSPPYGQGVPDTQYF
.	.	TRBV6-1	TRBJ1-2	TGTGCCAGCAGTGATGGGGCTGGTTATGGCTACACCTTC	CASSDGAGYGYTF
.	TRBD1	TRBV7-9	TRBJ2-7	TGTGCCAGCAGCTTAGTGACAGGGGGAACCACCTACGAGCAGTACTTC	CASSLVTGGTTYEQYF
.	TRBD2	TRBV9	TRBJ2-7	TGTGCCAGCAGCCCATCAGCGGGAGGGAACGAGCAGTACTTC	CASSPSAGGNEQYF
.	TRBD1	TRBV27	TRBJ2-1	TGTGCCAGCTACCCCGGGACAGGGGTGTATGAGCAGTTCTTC	CASYPGTGVYEQFF
.	.	TRBV14	TRBJ1-2	TGTGCCAGCAGCCAAGACGGCATCTGGGGCTGGGGCTACACCTTC	CASSQDGIWGWGYTF
.	TRBD2	TRBV5-6	TRBJ2-1	TGTGCCAGCAGCTTGGTGGGCCTAGCGGGAGATAATGAGCAGTTCTTC	CASSLVGLAGDNEQFF
.	.	TRBV5-6	TRBJ2-7	TGTGCCAGCAGCTCCCCCGCATCCTACGAGCAGTACTTC	CASSSPASYEQYF
once	.	TRBV2	TRBJ2-3	TGTGCCAGCAGTGAAGCGGGACCAAGCACAGATACGCAGTATTTT	CASSEAGPSTDTQYF
.	.	TRBV27	TRBJ2-3	TGTGCCAGCACTCCCCACAGACCCGGGAGCGCAGATACGCAGTATTTT	CASTPHRPGSADTQYF
.	TRBD1	TRBV29-1	TRBJ1-1	TGCAGCGTTCGGGACAGGGGACAGACTGAAGCTTTCTTT	CSVRDRGQTEAFF
.	.	TRBV27	TRBJ1-2	TGTGCCAGCAGTTACAGGGCTGGCTTTGGCTACACCTTC	CASSYRAGFGYTF
once	.	TRBV7-6	TRBJ2-5	TGTGCCAGCAGCGTCGGATTACCGGGTTTCCAAGAGACCCAGTACTTC	CASSVGLPGFQETQYF
.	TRBD1	TRBV25-1	TRBJ1-1	TGTGCCAGCAGTGAGCAGGGGGCCAAAACTGAAGCTTTCTTT	CASSEQGAKTEAFF
.	TRBD2	TRBV18	TRBJ2-3	TGTGCCAGCTCACCACCGGGACTAGCGGGAGTTAGCACAGATACGCAGTATTTT	CASSPPGLAGVSTDTQYF
.	.	TRBV9	TRBJ2-7	TGTGCCAGCAGCGTAGGTGGAGTTAGCCACGAGCAGTACTTC	CASSVGGVSHEQYF
.	.	TRBV6-1	TRBJ2-2	TGTGCCAGCAGTGAGACGAACACCGGGGAGCTGTTTTTT	CASSETNTGELFF
.	TRBD1	TRBV5-8	TRBJ2-7	TGTGCCAGCAGCTTGTTTTCAGGGGGCGCTTCCGAGCAGTACTTC	CASSLFSGGASEQYF
.	.	TRBV27	TRBJ1-2	TGTGCCAGCAGCCTGGATACTGGGGATGGCTACACCTTC	CASSLDTGDGYTF
.	.	TRBV28	TRBJ1-4	.	CASSSSAYLATNEKLFF
.	.	TRBV7-9	TRBJ2-7	TGTGCCAGCAGGCACAGGGATTCCTACGAGCAGTACTTC	CASRHRDSYEQYF
.	TRBD1	TRBV7-9	TRBJ1-4	TGTGCCAGCAGCTCACCTGGGACAGTGATTCATGAAAAACTGTTTTTT	CASSSPGTVIHEKLFF
.	.	TRBV18	TRBJ2-7	TGTGCCAGCTCACCAGCCCCCGGGACGGATTCCTACGAGCAGTACTTC	CASSPAPGTDSYEQYF
.	TRBD2	TRBV9	TRBJ2-7	TGTGCCAGCAGCGTAACTAGCGCAATAACCTACGAGCAGTACTTC	CASSVTSAITYEQYF
.	.	TRBV11-2	TRBJ2-1	TGTGCCAGCAGTTCCAAGGTAGGCGGGATAGCAGTTGGCAATGAGCAGTTCTTC	CASSSKVGGIAVGNEQFF
.	TRBD2	TRBV27	TRBJ2-2	TGTGCCAGCAGTTCCGCGGGAGGGAGGTCCGGGGAGCTGTTTTTT	CASSSAGGRSGELFF
.	TRBD1	TRBV19	TRBJ2-7	TGTGCCAGTAGTATAGACGGACAGGGATACTACGAGCAGTACTTC	CASSIDGQGYYEQYF
.	.	TRBV27	TRBJ2-1	TGTGCCAGCCGCTCTAGTAATTTGAATGAGCAGTTCTTC	CASRSSNLNEQFF
.	.	TRBV19	TRBJ2-7	TGTGCCAGTAGTCCGCCGCGACGGCAGTACTTC	CASSPPRRQYF
.	TRBD2	TRBV5-1	TRBJ2-7	TGCGCCAGCAGCTTCGGCGGGGGATACGAGCAGTACTTC	CASSFGGGYEQYF
.	.	TRBV7-9	TRBJ2-6	TGTGCCAGCAGCTCCCTGATGGGGCCAGATCGATCTGGGGCCAACGTCCTGACTTTC	CASSSLMGPDRSGANVLTF
once	TRBD1	TRBV9	TRBJ1-1	TGTGCCAGCAGCTTACAGGGGGCCATACCATTAAACACTGAAGCTTTCTTT	CASSLQGAIPLNTEAFF
.	.	TRBV7-8	TRBJ2-3	TGTGCCAGCAGCCTATCTTACATCACGGCGGAGCTCACAGATACGCAGTATTTT	CASSLSYITAELTDTQYF
.	.	TRBV19	TRBJ2-7	TGTGCCAGTAGTCCGGGACAAGTCATTAGGTTCTACGAGCAGTACTTC	CASSPGQVIRFYEQYF